Described below is a single TCR beta chain sequence and its context. Its antigen is unidentified. A multiplex PCR was run with 60 Vbeta primers and 13 Jbeta primers. The authors' processing: Counted up in a later analysis, unique TCR beta chains came to about 83 million, with around 12 million shared. Clones were sequenced by immunoSEQ multiplex PCR, and TCRdb holds only the in-frame ones, with some missing. V and J calls plus clone size are reproduced from that table; the DNA served to infer D and trimming. The sample has roughly 190,000 clones, 81% seen once; the top ten hold around 3.6%. The data are from a study of cytomegalovirus exposure and HLA in healthy donors. Study outcomes and limitations: Investigators reported 150 to 200 TCR beta chains as tied to cytomegalovirus. Later analysis identified a missense DCLRE1C variant that was linked to TCR beta V- and J-gene trimming. In a later analysis, 17,000 or so TCR beta sequences were associated with HLA alleles at 0.05 false discovery rate.

Germline V CDR1 and CDR2: SGHRS, YFSETQ. The CDR3 is made up of 13 amino acids. V gave up 4 bases and J gave up 5 bases, with 10 bases separating them. The chain has TRBV5-1 and TRBJ2-1; D remains ambiguous. The sequenced sample consisted of PBMCs. The TCR originated in a man aged 35 to 55 in good health and CMV-seropositive. For the CDR3, the DNA is TGCGCCAGCAGCCACCGCGGCGACAATGAGCAGTTCTTC. Protein product: CASSHRGDNEQFF.